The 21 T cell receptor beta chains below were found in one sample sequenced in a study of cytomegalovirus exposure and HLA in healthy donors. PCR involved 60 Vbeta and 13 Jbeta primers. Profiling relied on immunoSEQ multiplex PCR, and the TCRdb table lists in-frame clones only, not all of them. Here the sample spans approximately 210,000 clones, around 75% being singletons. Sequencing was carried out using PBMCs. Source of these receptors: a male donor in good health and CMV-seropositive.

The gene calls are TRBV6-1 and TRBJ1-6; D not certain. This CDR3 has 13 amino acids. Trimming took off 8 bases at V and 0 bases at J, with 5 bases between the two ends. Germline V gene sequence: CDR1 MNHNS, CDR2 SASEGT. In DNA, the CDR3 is TGTGCCAGCGCTAGCTCCTATAATTCACCCCTCCACTTT. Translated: CASASSYNSPLHF.

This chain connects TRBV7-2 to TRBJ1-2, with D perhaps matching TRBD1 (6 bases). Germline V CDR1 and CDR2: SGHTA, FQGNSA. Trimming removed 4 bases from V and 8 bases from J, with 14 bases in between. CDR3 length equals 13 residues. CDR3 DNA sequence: TGTGCCAGCAGCTCGCAGGGGATGGAAGGCTACACCTTC. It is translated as CASSSQGMEGYTF.

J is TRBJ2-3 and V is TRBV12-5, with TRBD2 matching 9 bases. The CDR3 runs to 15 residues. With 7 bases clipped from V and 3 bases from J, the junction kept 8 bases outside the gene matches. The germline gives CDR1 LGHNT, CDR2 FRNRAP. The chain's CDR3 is CASALSGGRTDTQYF. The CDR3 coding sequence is TGTGCTAGTGCCTTAAGCGGGGGGAGGACAGATACGCAGTATTTT.

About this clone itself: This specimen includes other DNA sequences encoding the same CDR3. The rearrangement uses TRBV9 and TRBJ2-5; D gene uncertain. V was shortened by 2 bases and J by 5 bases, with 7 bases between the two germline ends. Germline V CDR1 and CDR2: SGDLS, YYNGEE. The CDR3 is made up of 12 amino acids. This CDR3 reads CASSVGEETQYF. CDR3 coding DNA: TGTGCCAGCAGCGTTGGTGAGGAGACCCAGTACTTC.

The chain's CDR3 is CASSLGTGVYEQYF. The DNA of the CDR3 is TGTGCCAGCAGTTTAGGGACAGGGGTCTACGAGCAGTACTTC. J is TRBJ2-7 and V is TRBV27, with 10 bases identical to TRBD1. J lost 3 bases, V lost 2 bases, and 1 base had no gene match. Germline V gene data show CDR1 as MNHEY and CDR2 as SMNVEV (reference sequence). The CDR3 length is 14 residues.

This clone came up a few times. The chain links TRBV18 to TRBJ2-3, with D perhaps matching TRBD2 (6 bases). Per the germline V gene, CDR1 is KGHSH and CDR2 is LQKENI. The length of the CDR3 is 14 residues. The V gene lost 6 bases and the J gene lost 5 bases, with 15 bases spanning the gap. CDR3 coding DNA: TGTGCCAGCTCTTTGGGACTGGAACAAGATACGCAGTATTTT. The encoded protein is CASSLGLEQDTQYF.

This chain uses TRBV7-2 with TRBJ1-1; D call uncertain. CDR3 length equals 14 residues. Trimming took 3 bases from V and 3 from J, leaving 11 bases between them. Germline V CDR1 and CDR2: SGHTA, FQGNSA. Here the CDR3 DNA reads TGTGCCAGCAGCTTGACCGAGCGGGACACTGAAGCTTTCTTT. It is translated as CASSLTERDTEAFF. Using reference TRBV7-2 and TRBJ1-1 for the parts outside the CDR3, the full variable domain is GAGVSQSPSNKVTEKGKDVELRCDPISGHTALYWYRQSLGQGLEFLIYFQGNSAPDKSGLPSDRFSAERTGGSVSTLTIQRTQQEDSAVYLCASSLTERDTEAFFGQGTRLTVV.

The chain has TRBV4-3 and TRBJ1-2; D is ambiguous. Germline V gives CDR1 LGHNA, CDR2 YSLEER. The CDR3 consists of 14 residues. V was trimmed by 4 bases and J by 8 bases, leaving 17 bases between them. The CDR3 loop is CASSRLQDSRGYTF. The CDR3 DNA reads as TGCGCCAGCAGCCGCCTCCAGGACTCGCGGGGCTACACCTTC.

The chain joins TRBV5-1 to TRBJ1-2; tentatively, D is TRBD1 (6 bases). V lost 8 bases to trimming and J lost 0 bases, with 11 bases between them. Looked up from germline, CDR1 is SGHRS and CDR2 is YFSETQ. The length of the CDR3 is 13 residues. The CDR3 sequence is CASGQRANYGYTF. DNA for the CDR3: TGCGCCAGTGGACAGAGAGCTAACTATGGCTACACCTTC.

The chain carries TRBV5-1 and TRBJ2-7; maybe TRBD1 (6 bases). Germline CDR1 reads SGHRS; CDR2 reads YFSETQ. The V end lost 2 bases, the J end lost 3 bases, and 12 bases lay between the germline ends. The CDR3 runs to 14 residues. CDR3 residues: CASSFPGTNYEQYF. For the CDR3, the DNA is TGCGCCAGCAGCTTCCCCGGGACAAACTACGAGCAGTACTTC.

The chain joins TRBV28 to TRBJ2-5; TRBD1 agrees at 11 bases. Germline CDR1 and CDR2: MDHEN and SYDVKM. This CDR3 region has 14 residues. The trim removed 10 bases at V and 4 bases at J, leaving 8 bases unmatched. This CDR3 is CATWDRGIGETQYF. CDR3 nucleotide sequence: TGTGCCACCTGGGACAGGGGGATTGGAGAGACCCAGTACTTC.

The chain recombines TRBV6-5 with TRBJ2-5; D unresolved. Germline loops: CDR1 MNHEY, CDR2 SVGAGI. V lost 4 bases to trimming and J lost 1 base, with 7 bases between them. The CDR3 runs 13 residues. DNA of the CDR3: TGTGCCAGCAGTTGGGCAGCCCAAGAGACCCAGTACTTC. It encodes CASSWAAQETQYF.

The DNA of the CDR3 is TGCAGCGTGGTGGGACAGGGGTTATACAATGAGCAGTTCTTC. This codes for CSVVGQGLYNEQFF. V gene TRBV29-1 combines with J gene TRBJ2-1, with TRBD1 identical over 10 bases. CDR1 is SQVTM and CDR2 is ANQGSEA in the germline V gene. The CDR3 runs 14 residues. V lost 6 bases to trimming and J lost 4 bases; unmatched junction nucleotides: 6.

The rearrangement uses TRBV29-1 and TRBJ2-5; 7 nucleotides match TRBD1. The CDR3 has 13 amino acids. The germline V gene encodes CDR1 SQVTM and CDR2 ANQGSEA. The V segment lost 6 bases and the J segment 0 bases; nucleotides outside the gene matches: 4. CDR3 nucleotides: TGCAGCGTGACCGGGACAGACCAAGAGACCCAGTACTTC. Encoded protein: CSVTGTDQETQYF.

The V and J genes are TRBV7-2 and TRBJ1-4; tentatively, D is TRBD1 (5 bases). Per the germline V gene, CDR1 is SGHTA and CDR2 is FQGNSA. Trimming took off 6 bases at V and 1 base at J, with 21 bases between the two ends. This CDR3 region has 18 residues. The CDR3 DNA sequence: TGTGCCAGCAGAAAAATGCCCCAGGGCGGAGTAACTAATGAAAAACTGTTTTTT. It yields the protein CASRKMPQGGVTNEKLFF.

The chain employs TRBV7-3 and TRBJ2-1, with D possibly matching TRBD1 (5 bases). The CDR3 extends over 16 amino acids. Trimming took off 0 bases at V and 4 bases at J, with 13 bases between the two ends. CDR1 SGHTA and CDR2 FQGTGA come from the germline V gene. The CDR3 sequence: CASSLTLARDYNEQFF. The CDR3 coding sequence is TGTGCCAGCAGCTTAACGCTGGCCAGGGATTACAATGAGCAGTTCTTC.

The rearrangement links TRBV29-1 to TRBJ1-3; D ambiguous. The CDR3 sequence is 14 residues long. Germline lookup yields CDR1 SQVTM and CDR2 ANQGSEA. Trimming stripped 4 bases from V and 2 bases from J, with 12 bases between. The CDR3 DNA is TGCAGCGTTGCGGCGGGCGAAACTGGAAACACCATATATTTT. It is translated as CSVAAGETGNTIYF.

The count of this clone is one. CDR3 sequence: CASSFDRGLNTGELFF. DNA for the CDR3: TGTGCCAGCAGCTTCGACAGGGGGCTGAACACCGGGGAGCTGTTTTTT. The V gene is TRBV7-7, the J gene TRBJ2-2; TRBD1 agrees at 10 bases. V shed 3 bases and J 1 base; nucleotides not matched to a gene: 2. This CDR3 has 16 amino acids. Germline lookup yields CDR1 SSHAT and CDR2 FNYEAQ (reference sequence).

The CDR3: CASSQASSGGPGEQYF. The CDR3 DNA reads as TGCGCCAGCAGCCAAGCGTCTTCGGGAGGGCCGGGGGAGCAGTACTTC. The gene calls are TRBV4-1 and TRBJ2-7; 8 nucleotides line up with TRBD2. Germline values: CDR1 MGHRA, CDR2 YSYEKL. V shed 1 base, J shed 7 bases, and the junction held 12 bases outside the gene matches. The CDR3 has 16 residues.

The CDR3 here is CASSPRQANTGELFF. CDR3 DNA: TGTGCCAGCTCCCCGAGACAGGCGAACACCGGGGAGCTGTTTTTT. This sequence joins TRBV18 and TRBJ2-2; TRBD1 is a possible D gene (6 bases). Germline V gene sequence: CDR1 KGHSH, CDR2 LQKENI. Trimming took 6 bases from V and 0 from J, leaving 11 bases between them. The CDR3 runs to 15 residues.

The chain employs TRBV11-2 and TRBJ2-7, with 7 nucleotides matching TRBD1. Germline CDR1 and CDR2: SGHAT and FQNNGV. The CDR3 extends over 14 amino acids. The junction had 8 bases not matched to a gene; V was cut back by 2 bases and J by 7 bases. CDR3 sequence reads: CASSLQQGSREQYF. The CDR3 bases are TGTGCCAGCAGCTTACAACAGGGGAGCAGGGAGCAGTACTTC.